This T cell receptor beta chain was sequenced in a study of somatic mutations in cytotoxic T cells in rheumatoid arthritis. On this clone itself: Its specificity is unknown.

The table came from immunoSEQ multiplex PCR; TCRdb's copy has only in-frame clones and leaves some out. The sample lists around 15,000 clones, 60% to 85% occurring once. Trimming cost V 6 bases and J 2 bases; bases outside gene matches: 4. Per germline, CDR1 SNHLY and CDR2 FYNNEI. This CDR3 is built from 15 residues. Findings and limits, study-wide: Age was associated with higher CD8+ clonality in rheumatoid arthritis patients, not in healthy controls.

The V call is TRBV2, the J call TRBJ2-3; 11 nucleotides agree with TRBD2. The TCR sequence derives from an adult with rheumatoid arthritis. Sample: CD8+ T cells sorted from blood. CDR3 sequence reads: CASRGTSGYTDTQYF. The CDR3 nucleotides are TGTGCCAGCAGGGGGACTAGCGGATACACAGATACGCAGTATTTT.